The next 10 T cell receptor beta chains were all read from a single sample in a study of cytomegalovirus exposure and HLA in healthy donors. In the PCR, 60 Vbeta and 13 Jbeta primers were used. Using immunoSEQ multiplex PCR, the repertoire was profiled, and TCRdb retains in-frame clones only, with some absent. Of around 180,000 clones in the sample, 70% to 80% were seen once. Input material: PBMCs. The receptors here all came from a woman between 45 and 65 years old in good health and CMV-seronegative.

This chain uses TRBV9 with TRBJ2-3, with 16 bases that match TRBD2. CDR1 is SGDLS, CDR2 YYNGEE, per germline. The junction had 6 bases not matched to a gene; V was cut back by 2 bases and J by 6 bases. The CDR3 length is 17 residues. CDR3 protein: CASSVGLAGGPRDTQYF. CDR3 nucleotide sequence: TGTGCCAGCAGCGTGGGACTAGCGGGGGGGCCACGGGATACGCAGTATTTT.

The chain combines TRBV12-1 with TRBJ1-4; the D call in the table, TRBD1, was not verified against the DNA. TRBV12-1 is a documented pseudogene. CDR3 length: 14 amino acids. This chain's CDR3 is CASSFVRANEKLFF. The DNA for the CDR3 is TGTGCCAGCAGCTTTGTCAGGGCTAATGAAAAACTGTTTTTT.

The DNA for the CDR3 is TGTGCCAGCAGTTTGCGGAATGAGCAGTTCTTC. Translating it yields CASSLRNEQFF. This sequence joins TRBV6-5 and TRBJ2-1; unclear D gene. Deletions cut 4 bases from V and 7 bases from J, with 5 bases between. The CDR3 covers 11 residues. Germline V gene sequence: CDR1 MNHEY, CDR2 SVGAGI.

The V call is TRBV28, the J call TRBJ1-5; D ambiguous. CDR1 and CDR2 from the germline V gene are MDHEN and SYDVKM. The length of the CDR3 is 14 residues. V was cut by 6 bases and J by 1 base, with 10 bases left in between. CDR3 bases: TGTGCCAGCAGAGAGGGATGGAGCAATCAGCCCCAGCATTTT. Protein sequence: CASREGWSNQPQHF. Looking up the rest from reference TRBV28 and TRBJ1-5 gives the full variable domain: DVKVTQSSRYLVKRTGEKVFLECVQDMDHENMFWYRQDPGLGLRLIYFSYDVKMKEKGDIPEGYSVSREKKERFSLILESASTNQTSMYLCASREGWSNQPQHFGDGTRLSIL.

This rearrangement joins TRBV5-1 to TRBJ2-4; TRBD2 is a possible D gene (6 bases). This CDR3 region has 13 residues. Germline CDR1 reads SGHRS; CDR2 reads YFSETQ. Trimming removed 1 base at V and 8 bases at J, with 10 bases between. CDR3 amino acids: CASSLQGGDIQYF. CDR3 DNA: TGCGCCAGCAGCTTGCAGGGCGGGGACATTCAGTACTTC.

The gene calls are TRBV18 and TRBJ1-4; 7 positions agree with TRBD1. The CDR3 is 15 residues long. The V gene end was trimmed by 3 bases and the J gene end by 3 bases; junction bases not matched to a gene: 4. From germline, CDR1 is KGHSH and CDR2 LQKENI. CDR3: CASSPGQVSNEKLFF. The CDR3 nucleotides read TGTGCCAGCTCACCTGGACAGGTGTCTAATGAAAAACTGTTTTTT. Filled out from reference TRBV18 and TRBJ1-4, the complete variable domain reads NAGVMQNPRHLVRRRGQEARLRCSPMKGHSHVYWYRQLPEEGLKFMVYLQKENIIDESGMPKERFSAEFPKEGPSILRIQQVVRGDSAAYFCASSPGQVSNEKLFFGSGTQLSVL.

J is TRBJ1-5 and V is TRBV6-5, with D possibly TRBD1 on 6 matching bases. V lost 4 bases, J lost 8 bases, and 9 bases lay in between. The CDR3 is 12 residues long. Germline V CDR1 and CDR2: MNHEY, SVGAGI. The CDR3 DNA follows: TGTGCCAGCAGTTCCCAGGGGAAGCCCCAGCATTTT. This translates into CASSSQGKPQHF.

V is TRBV6-6 and J is TRBJ2-7; D possibly corresponds to TRBD1 (6 bases). The CDR3 length is 12 residues. Trimming left V 4 bases short and J 6 bases short, with 10 bases between. Germline V gene data show CDR1 as MNHNY and CDR2 as SVGAGI (reference sequence). The CDR3 spells CASSSQGSEQYF. CDR3 sequence (DNA): TGTGCCAGCAGTTCGCAGGGGAGCGAGCAGTACTTC.

For this clone: The DNA is left out, because the CDR3 cannot be placed on it with certainty; the CDR3 is given as TCRdb lists it. V usage is TRBV2 and J usage is TRBJ1-1; the table calls TRBD1, which could not be checked here. Germline V CDR1 and CDR2: SNHLY, FYNNEI. The CDR3 sequence runs 13 residues, both termini included. The CDR3 sequence: CASTLDKDTEAFF.

This clone has a single count. The chain recombines TRBV7-3 with TRBJ2-1, with TRBD2 matching over 8 bases. Trimming took 8 bases from V and 8 from J; bases not matched to a gene: 8. Per the germline V gene, CDR1 is SGHTA and CDR2 is FQGTGA. This CDR3 contains 13 residues. The CDR3 reads CASGSGSQDEQFF. Written as DNA, the CDR3 is TGTGCCAGCGGGAGCGGGAGTCAGGATGAGCAGTTCTTC.